The 17 T cell receptor beta chains listed next were all sequenced from one sample in a study of vaccination effects on CD4 cells after COVID-19. Culture lasted about 10 days before CD4+ T cell isolation. No antigen has been assigned to these receptors. Clones were sequenced by immunoSEQ multiplex PCR, and TCRdb holds only the in-frame ones, with some missing. The sample shows 70,000 or so clones, roughly three quarters of them seen only once. The specimen comprised CD4+ T cells from PBMCs cultured without peptide, sampled before COVID-19 vaccination. Receptor source: a human donor who received a COVID-19 vaccine.

This chain uses TRBV3-1 (or the pseudogene TRBV3-2) with TRBJ1-1, with D unclear. CDR3 size: 14 residues. Germline loops: CDR1 LGHDT, CDR2 YNNKEL (reference sequence). V gave up 3 bases and J gave up 7 bases, with 15 bases separating them. Here the CDR3 DNA reads TGTGCCAGCAGCCACCGGGCGGGTGTTGGTGAAGCTTTCTTT. Amino acid sequence: CASSHRAGVGEAFF.

The chain links TRBV7-2 to TRBJ2-1, with 9 positions matching TRBD1. The germline CDR1 and CDR2 sequences are SGHTA and FQGNSA. This CDR3 is 14 amino acids long. V dropped 4 bases and J dropped 9; count of bases not matched to a gene: 7. The CDR3 DNA is TGTGCCAGCAGCTCTAGGACAGGGGAAGGTGAGCAGTTCTTC. Encoded protein: CASSSRTGEGEQFF.

The chain employs TRBV5-1 and TRBJ1-2; D unclear. The CDR3 loop spans 16 amino acids. Trimming removed 7 bases from V and 1 base from J, with 20 bases in between. The germline V gene encodes CDR1 SGHRS and CDR2 YFSETQ. The CDR3 DNA is TGCGCCAGCCAAATTCACGGAGGATCTGGTAACTATGGCTACACCTTC. Protein: CASQIHGGSGNYGYTF.

The rearrangement uses TRBV2 and TRBJ2-2; D is ambiguous. Per germline, CDR1 SNHLY and CDR2 FYNNEI. V lost 6 bases, J lost 3 bases, and 14 bases lay in between. This CDR3 is 15 amino acids long. CDR3 DNA sequence: TGTGCCAGCAGAAGTGGATCGGTGGACACCGGGGAGCTGTTTTTT. Translating it yields CASRSGSVDTGELFF.

This chain joins TRBV18 and TRBJ2-5; D is unclear. V lost 2 bases and J lost 5, with 9 bases in between. CDR1 and CDR2 (germline): KGHSH, LQKENI. The CDR3 extends over 13 amino acids. CDR3 in amino acids: CASSPGDWETQYF. In DNA, the CDR3 is TGTGCCAGCTCACCAGGAGATTGGGAGACCCAGTACTTC.

The gene calls are TRBV4-3 and TRBJ1-2, with D perhaps matching TRBD1 (5 bases). V gave up 0 bases and J gave up 4 bases, with 9 bases separating them. This CDR3 spans 14 amino acids. The germline gives CDR1 LGHNA, CDR2 YSLEER. This CDR3 reads CASSQEVGTYGYTF. The DNA of the CDR3 is TGCGCCAGCAGCCAAGAAGTCGGGACCTATGGCTACACCTTC.

The chain employs TRBV7-2 and TRBJ2-7; D might be TRBD1 (6 bases). The germline V gene encodes CDR1 SGHTA and CDR2 FQGNSA. V was trimmed by 3 bases and J by 4 bases, leaving 10 bases between them. The CDR3 runs to 13 residues. In nucleotides, the CDR3 is TGTGCCAGCAGCTTCATACAGGGATACGAGCAGTACGTC. Translation: CASSFIQGYEQYV.

The J gene is TRBJ2-4, the V gene TRBV20-1; the D gene could be TRBD1 or TRBD2 (5 bases each). The CDR3 is 15 amino acids. The germline V gene encodes CDR1 DFQATT and CDR2 SNEGSKA (reference sequence). Deletions cut 3 bases from V and 0 bases from J, with 12 bases between. For the CDR3, the DNA is TGCAGTGCTAGTGGGGCAGGACTAGCCAAAAACATTCAGTACTTC. Encoded protein: CSASGAGLAKNIQYF.

The V call is TRBV28, the J call TRBJ1-5; a possible D gene is TRBD1 (6 bases). CDR3 length: 17 residues. Germline assignment: CDR1 MDHEN and CDR2 SYDVKM. Trimming took 6 bases from V and 0 from J, leaving 18 bases between them. The DNA of the CDR3 is TGTGCCAGCAGAAAAGGGGGGTTTATATTTAGCAATCAGCCCCAGCATTTT. Its translation: CASRKGGFIFSNQPQHF.

The chain has TRBV6-1 and TRBJ2-7; D is undetermined. The germline CDR1 and CDR2 sequences are MNHNS and SASEGT. The CDR3 loop spans 13 amino acids. The ends were cut back, 2 bases at V and 3 bases at J, with 8 bases in the middle. CDR3 protein: CASSERTYYEQYV. In DNA, the CDR3 is TGTGCCAGCAGTGAACGGACCTACTACGAGCAGTACGTC.

The sample holds one count of this clone. CDR3 sequence: CASSPLTTGSPYEQYV. CDR3 DNA sequence: TGTGCCAGCTCACCGCTAACGACAGGTTCCCCCTACGAGCAGTACGTC. The chain has TRBV18 and TRBJ2-7, with D perhaps TRBD1 (6 bases). Germline lookup yields CDR1 KGHSH and CDR2 LQKENI. V lost 3 bases, J lost 2 bases, and 17 bases lay in between. The CDR3 extends over 16 amino acids.

The chain links TRBV1 to TRBJ2-1; the DNA was not compared with TRBD1, the D call given in the table. TRBV1 is assigned pseudogene status. The CDR3 spans 16 residues. The CDR3 protein is CTSSQDWQGAYNEQFF. The CDR3 DNA reads as TGCACCAGCAGCCAAGATTGGCAGGGGGCCTACAATGAGCAGTTCTTC.

This rearrangement joins TRBV9 to TRBJ2-1, with 7 bases matching TRBD2. The J segment lost 5 bases and the V segment lost 3 bases, leaving 11 bases of the junction unmatched. This CDR3 comprises 16 residues. In germline, CDR1 is SGDLS, CDR2 YYNGEE. DNA for the CDR3: TGTGCCAGCAGCGACCTCGCGGGACTAAGTCACAATGAGCAGTTCTTC. Translation gives CASSDLAGLSHNEQFF. Filled out from reference TRBV9 and TRBJ2-1, the complete variable domain reads DSGVTQTPKHLITATGQRVTLRCSPRSGDLSVYWYQQSLDQGLQFLIQYYNGEERAKGNILERFSAQQFPDLHSELNLSSLELGDSALYFCASSDLAGLSHNEQFFGPGTRLTVL.

V is TRBV5-1 and J is TRBJ1-1, with D tentatively TRBD1 (5 bases). The CDR3 spans 15 residues. V was cut by 3 bases and J by 1 base, with 13 bases left in between. Germline CDR1 is SGHRS and CDR2 is YFSETQ. The CDR3 spells CASSSLGLKNTEAFF. CDR3 nucleotide sequence: TGCGCCAGCAGCTCGTTGGGACTGAAGAACACTGAAGCTTTCTTT.

V gene TRBV6-5 combines with J gene TRBJ2-7, with 8 nucleotides matching TRBD1. Losses at the gene ends were 6 bases for V and 6 bases for J; bases not matched to a gene: 7. Germline assignment: CDR1 MNHEY and CDR2 SVGAGI. CDR3 length: 13 residues. The CDR3 nucleotides are TGTGCCAGCAGGATGGACAGGGTGAGCGAGCAGTACGTC. Residues: CASRMDRVSEQYV.

J is TRBJ1-2 and V is TRBV6-1, with 9 bases identical to TRBD1. The CDR3 extends over 16 amino acids. Germline CDR1 reads MNHNS; CDR2 reads SASEGT. The V segment lost 0 bases and the J segment 2 bases; nucleotides outside the gene matches: 4. The CDR3 sequence: CASSEARGTGNYGYTF. CDR3 sequence (DNA): TGTGCCAGCAGTGAAGCTCGAGGGACAGGGAACTATGGCTACACCTTC.

CDR3 region: CASSPFAGDNYGYTF. The CDR3 DNA sequence: TGTGCCAGCTCACCATTTGCGGGAGATAACTATGGCTACACCTTC. This chain uses TRBV18 with TRBJ1-2; D remains ambiguous. CDR1 is KGHSH, CDR2 LQKENI, per germline. The CDR3 consists of 15 residues. Trimming removed 2 bases at V and 1 base at J, with 11 bases between.